Sequencing of this T cell receptor beta chain was carried out in a study of metastatic and nonmetastatic thyroid tumors. TCRdb reprocessed the PCR reads using MiXCR. Of around 42,000 clones detected, over 10% appear once; the ten largest clones hold around a quarter. Thyroid surgery had not been preceded by any treatment in any patient. The clonotype originates from a female donor with papillary thyroid cancer or a benign thyroid nodule (not recorded which). Some clones in this sample may be carry-over from other donors' samples. The sequencing input was blood.

CDR3 DNA sequence: TGCGCCAGCAGCACAGGGGTAGTAGAGGGTGGGGCCAACGTCCTGACTTTC. Translating it yields CASSTGVVEGGANVLTF. The rearrangement links TRBV5-1 to TRBJ2-6; 7 bases fit TRBD1. V lost 4 bases to trimming and J lost 3 bases; unmatched junction nucleotides: 10. The CDR3 is 17 amino acids. In germline, CDR1 is SGHRS, CDR2 YFSETQ.